Following are 8 T cell receptor beta chains from one sample sequenced in a study of long-term antiretroviral therapy in people with HIV. At the survey level, the v3.0 immunoSEQ assay was run. Sequencing was performed with immunoSEQ multiplex PCR; in TCRdb, only in-frame clones are kept and a portion is missing. The sample carries about 24,000 clones, over 75% recorded once. The specimen comprised unsorted PBMCs, sampled 1.8 years before starting antiretroviral therapy. The source of these receptors is a woman in her twenties or thirties with HIV.

This clone has just one count. The genes are TRBV6-5 and TRBJ1-6, with D possibly TRBD1 on 5 matching bases. V dropped 6 bases and J dropped 5 bases, with 11 bases sitting between them. Germline CDR1 and CDR2: MNHEY and SVGAGI. The CDR3 is 14 amino acids. CDR3 residues: CASSPGQHNSPLHF. CDR3 nucleotides: TGTGCCAGCAGCCCGGGGCAGCATAATTCACCCCTCCACTTT.

This rearrangement joins TRBV9 to TRBJ1-1; D gene unclear. This CDR3 comprises 15 residues. Looked up from germline, CDR1 is SGDLS and CDR2 is YYNGEE. V was pared by 0 bases and J by 2 bases, with 11 bases between. CDR3 loop: CASSVEKQINTEAFF. The CDR3 bases are TGTGCCAGCAGCGTAGAGAAACAGATAAACACTGAAGCTTTCTTT.

The V and J genes are TRBV2 and TRBJ2-3, with 9 nucleotides matching TRBD1. CDR3 length: 15 amino acids. Losses at the gene ends were 6 bases for V and 4 bases for J; bases not matched to a gene: 8. From germline, CDR1 is SNHLY and CDR2 FYNNEI. CDR3 sequence: CASSSQGAASDTQYF. CDR3 DNA sequence: TGTGCCAGCAGCTCACAGGGGGCAGCATCAGATACGCAGTATTTT.

The chain is built from TRBV29-1 and TRBJ2-5; TRBD1 is a possible D gene (5 bases). Germline lookup yields CDR1 SQVTM and CDR2 ANQGSEA. With 7 bases removed from V and 1 base from J, the gap between germline ends came to 10 bases. The CDR3 is 12 residues long. The CDR3 nucleotides are TGCAGCGCCAGACAGCCCCAAGAGACCCAGTACTTC. It is translated as CSARQPQETQYF. The full variable domain, its missing parts supplied by reference TRBV29-1 and TRBJ2-5, is SAVISQKPSRDICQRGTSLTIQCQVDSQVTMMFWYRQQPGQSLTLIATANQGSEATYESGFVIDKFPISRPNLTFSTLTVSNMSPEDSSIYLCSARQPQETQYFGPGTRLLVL.

The chain is built from TRBV29-1 and TRBJ1-2, with 10 bases lining up with TRBD1. J lost 4 bases, V lost 5 bases, and 4 bases had no gene match. The CDR3 is 13 amino acids. Germline lookup yields CDR1 SQVTM and CDR2 ANQGSEA. The CDR3 sequence: CSVTTGGGYGYTF. The CDR3, as DNA: TGCAGCGTTACGACAGGGGGCGGCTATGGCTACACCTTC.

Here the CDR3 reads CASSSRGGWDGYTF. The CDR3 DNA reads as TGTGCCAGCAGTTCCCGAGGAGGATGGGATGGCTACACCTTC. The V and J genes are TRBV6-1 and TRBJ1-2; D is unclear. Germline lookup yields CDR1 MNHNS and CDR2 SASEGT. Trimming took off 5 bases at V and 6 bases at J, with 16 bases between the two ends. CDR3 length: 14 residues.

V is TRBV4-1 and J is TRBJ1-1, with a possible D match to TRBD1 (5 bases). The CDR3 has 14 residues. Germline V gene lookup returns CDR1 MGHRA and CDR2 YSYEKL. V was pared by 4 bases and J by 1 base, with 10 bases between. The DNA for the CDR3 is TGCGCCAGCAGCCCACCCGGACAGAACACTGAAGCTTTCTTT. Translated: CASSPPGQNTEAFF.

The table lists this clone with a count of one. V is TRBV30 and J is TRBJ1-1; TRBD1 aligns across 7 bases. From germline, CDR1 is GTSNPN and CDR2 SVGIG (reference sequence). This CDR3 is 13 amino acids long. V lost 4 bases, J lost 0 bases, and 2 bases stayed unmatched. The CDR3 reads CAWNRGLNTEAFF. The CDR3 coding sequence is TGTGCCTGGAACAGGGGCTTGAACACTGAAGCTTTCTTT.